This T cell receptor beta chain derives from a study of blood T cell repertoires in COVID-19. The overall study: Samples representing acute and convalescent COVID-19 were sourced from the United States, Italy and Spain. Nucleic acid was either cDNA or gDNA, and it came from T cells, B-cell-depleted T cells, or PBMCs.

Recruitment covered about 25 US areas and drew participants whose ages spanned about 18 to 90 years. Allocation to cohorts depended on clinical history reported by the participants. This clone appeared a single time. The method was immunoSEQ multiplex PCR; TCRdb's version includes in-frame clones alone and lacks a portion of them. The data contain 300,000 to 350,000 clones, about 86% of them seen just once; the ten biggest clones take up roughly 4.2%. The clonotype comes from a woman aged 40 to 50 with acute COVID-19. What was sequenced was PBMCs or T cells enriched from blood (not recorded which).

The CDR3 DNA sequence: TGTGCCAGCATCGAGCAGGAAGCTAACTATGGCTACACCTTC. This codes for CASIEQEANYGYTF. The chain links TRBV2 to TRBJ1-2; D gene unclear. CDR1 and CDR2 (germline): SNHLY, FYNNEI. With 7 bases removed from V and 0 bases from J, the gap between germline ends came to 12 bases. This CDR3 is built from 14 residues.